The sequence of this T cell receptor beta chain was determined in a study of blood T cell repertoires in COVID-19. Study-level background: Samples of COVID-19 (acute and convalescent) were obtained from the United States, Italy and Spain.

The CDR3 is 13 residues long. Trimming cost V 7 bases and J 0 bases, with 9 bases left between them. Looked up from germline, CDR1 is SGHVS and CDR2 is FQNEAQ. The table came from immunoSEQ multiplex PCR; TCRdb's copy has only in-frame clones and leaves some out. The sample lists about 250,000 clones, about 80% occurring once. Material: peripheral blood. The source of this sequence is a woman at least 80 years old with acute or convalescent COVID-19. The V call is TRBV7-8, the J call TRBJ1-1; D uncertain. This chain's CDR3 is CASMRHLNTEAFF. The CDR3 nucleotides read TGTGCCAGCATGAGGCATTTGAACACTGAAGCTTTCTTT.